A single TCR beta chain is shown here with its context. The data were taken from a study of blood T cell repertoires in COVID-19. The length of the CDR3 is 15 residues. The germline V gene encodes CDR1 KGHSH and CDR2 LQKENI. V lost 6 bases to trimming and J lost 1 base; unmatched junction nucleotides: 8. Authors' methods: Researchers report that nucleated cell counts were estimated from reference gene primer amplification. Sequencing was performed with immunoSEQ multiplex PCR; in TCRdb, only in-frame clones are kept and a portion is missing. For V, J and clone size, that table is used; D and trimming come from the DNA. The table has some 130,000 clones, almost 70% seen once.

V is TRBV18 and J is TRBJ1-1; 7 nucleotides match TRBD1. The sample comprised peripheral blood. This sequence originates from a woman between 70 and 85 years old with acute or convalescent COVID-19. The DNA for the CDR3 is TGTGCCAGCTCTCTACAGGGGTCCGGGAACACTGAAGCTTTCTTT. Residues: CASSLQGSGNTEAFF.